This T cell receptor (beta chain) was recovered during a study of graft-versus-host responses after intestinal transplantation. On the study more broadly: Every transplant recipient was induced with anti-thymocyte globulin, then maintained on tacrolimus and steroids for 2 to 4 years.

Measured with immunoSEQ multiplex PCR; TCRdb has only the in-frame clones, and not every one. The sample holds some 16,000 clones, 65% to 90% seen once. Regarding the study as a whole: HvG clone declines early post-transplant were associated with peak circulating GvH levels. Individuals carrying graft-donor T cell macrochimerism showed high graft-versus-host to host-versus-graft clonal ratios in allografts. GvH clones turned up in recipient marrow; some had shown up first in ileum or blood.

A word on this clone: Its antigen is undetermined.

CDR3 length: 13 amino acids. The germline V and J ends were trimmed by 4 bases and 7 bases, with 13 bases remaining between them. Germline CDR1 and CDR2: MGHRA and YSYEKL. Processing was applied to graft tissue in order to liberate intraepithelial and lamina propria lymphocytes. The rearrangement joins TRBV4-1 to TRBJ2-5; unclear D gene. The source of this sequence is a human patient who received an intestinal transplant, so some T cells may come from the graft donor. The input for sequencing was ileum tissue, taken 17 days after transplant. CDR3 in DNA: TGCGCCAGCAGCCCCAAGGGCACGGGGACCCAGTACTTC. Residues: CASSPKGTGTQYF.